This T cell receptor beta chain emerged from a study of blood T cell repertoires in COVID-19. Repertoires were generated with immunoSEQ multiplex PCR, while TCRdb's copy carries only in-frame clones and drops some. The sample consists of tens of thousands of clones, roughly 80% of them appearing once. Germline V gene data show CDR1 as GTSNPN and CDR2 as SVGIG (reference sequence). V shed 0 bases and J shed 12 bases, with 12 bases lying between them. This CDR3 comprises 12 residues. V and J are TRBV30 and TRBJ2-1; the D gene is possibly TRBD2 (5 bases). The source material was peripheral blood. The receptor's source is a human donor in a cohort sampled during active COVID-19. The CDR3 nucleotides are TGTGCCTGGAGTGTATTCCGAGAGGGGCAGTTCTTC. As protein: CAWSVFREGQFF.